Each of the 20 T cell receptor beta chains below was sequenced from the same sample in a study of blood T cell repertoires in COVID-19. The table came from immunoSEQ multiplex PCR; TCRdb's copy has only in-frame clones and leaves some out. The sample lists almost 500,000 clones, roughly nine tenths occurring once. Sequenced material: PBMCs or T cells enriched from blood (not recorded which). These receptors came from a woman aged 60-70 years who had recovered from COVID-19.

The CDR3 region is CASSVGGQGVSYEQYF. Here the CDR3 DNA reads TGTGCCAGCAGCGTAGGGGGACAGGGGGTATCCTACGAGCAGTACTTC. The chain couples TRBV9 to TRBJ2-7; 11 bases line up with TRBD1. In germline, CDR1 is SGDLS, CDR2 YYNGEE. V was pared by 0 bases and J by 1 base, with 3 bases of the junction left unmatched. This CDR3 has 16 residues. Full variable domain (remainder filled in from reference TRBV9 and TRBJ2-7): DSGVTQTPKHLITATGQRVTLRCSPRSGDLSVYWYQQSLDQGLQFLIQYYNGEERAKGNILERFSAQQFPDLHSELNLSSLELGDSALYFCASSVGGQGVSYEQYFGPGTRLTVT.

This chain uses TRBV12-1 with TRBJ1-5; the listed D gene, TRBD1, was not tested against the DNA. TRBV12-1 corresponds to a pseudogene. The CDR3 is 16 amino acids. The CDR3 region has the DNA TGTGCCAGCAGTCTGGTCCCACAGGGTTTAAATCAGCCCCAGCATTTT. Translation: CASSLVPQGLNQPQHF.

The chain links TRBV5-1 to TRBJ2-3; 9 nucleotides agree with TRBD2. The CDR3 spans 15 residues. The V segment lost 5 bases and the J segment 5 bases; nucleotides outside the gene matches: 9. Germline V CDR1 and CDR2: SGHRS, YFSETQ. The CDR3 reads CASSRTSDGVDTQYF. In DNA form, the CDR3 reads TGCGCCAGCAGTCGGACTAGCGACGGGGTAGATACGCAGTATTTT. The whole variable domain, remainder taken from reference TRBV5-1 and TRBJ2-3, is KAGVTQTPRYLIKTRGQQVTLSCSPISGHRSVSWYQQTPGQGLQFLFEYFSETQRNKGNFPGRFSGRQFSNSRSEMNVSTLELGDSALYLCASSRTSDGVDTQYFGPGTRLTVL.

The chain couples TRBV6-4 to TRBJ2-7; 7 bases fit TRBD1. With 4 bases clipped from V and 3 bases from J, the junction kept 6 bases outside the gene matches. CDR3 length: 14 residues. In germline, CDR1 is MRHNA, CDR2 SNTAGT. As DNA, the CDR3 is TGTGCCAGCAGTGCGACAGGGCAAATCTACGAGCAGTACTTC. Translation: CASSATGQIYEQYF.

This rearrangement joins TRBV30 to TRBJ1-6; D gene unclear. V lost 2 bases and J lost 6, with 8 bases in between. CDR3 length equals 13 residues. The germline CDR1 and CDR2 sequences are GTSNPN and SVGIG (reference sequence). CDR3 DNA: TGTGCCTGGAGTCGGTTCCCTAATTCACCCCTCCACTTT. As protein: CAWSRFPNSPLHF.

The chain recombines TRBV19 with TRBJ2-6, with a tentative D call TRBD1 (6 bases). Germline values: CDR1 LNHDA, CDR2 SQIVND (reference sequence). V was trimmed by 4 bases and J by 0 bases, leaving 13 bases between them. The CDR3 covers 17 residues. The chain's CDR3 is CASSTLQGYSGANVLTF. In DNA, the CDR3 is TGTGCCAGTAGTACACTACAGGGTTACTCTGGGGCCAACGTCCTGACTTTC.

The chain uses TRBV9 and TRBJ2-3, with D possibly being TRBD2 (6 bases). V dropped 0 bases and J dropped 1 base, with 9 bases sitting between them. Germline values: CDR1 SGDLS, CDR2 YYNGEE. The CDR3 contains 15 residues. CDR3 region: CASSVGASGTDTQYF. The CDR3 DNA is TGTGCCAGCAGCGTAGGCGCTAGCGGCACAGATACGCAGTATTTT.

The chain uses TRBV10-1 and TRBJ1-4; tentative D call: TRBD1 (5 bases). The CDR3 is 14 amino acids. The germline V gene encodes CDR1 WNHNN and CDR2 SYGVQD (reference sequence). V lost 6 bases, J lost 5 bases, and 13 bases lay in between. The CDR3 protein is CASSQGTSNEKLFF. The CDR3, as DNA: TGCGCCAGCAGCCAAGGGACTTCGAATGAAAAACTGTTTTTT.

The chain uses TRBV6-1 and TRBJ1-5; D may be TRBD1 (6 bases). This CDR3 is built from 18 residues. Germline loops: CDR1 MNHNS, CDR2 SASEGT. The V and J ends lost 0 bases and 7 bases respectively, with 22 bases between them. In DNA, the CDR3 is TGTGCCAGCAGTGAAGCGAGGGGGAGCCCTACAATACGGCAGCCCCAGCATTTT. This sequence encodes CASSEARGSPTIRQPQHF.

CDR3 nucleotides: TGTGCCACCAAGACCCGCGGGGGCGGCTCACCCCTCCACTTT. This sequence encodes CATKTRGGGSPLHF. The chain combines TRBV24-1 with TRBJ1-6; possible D gene TRBD1, 6 bases. Deletions cut 8 bases from V and 10 bases from J, with 17 bases between. The CDR3 length is 14 residues. Germline V lookup: CDR1 KGHDR, CDR2 SFDVKD.

This clone appeared a few times. This sequence joins TRBV4-1 and TRBJ1-6, with TRBD1 identical over 9 bases. This CDR3 spans 16 amino acids. The V and J ends lost 4 bases and 6 bases, in that order; junction bases with no gene match: 7. Germline V gene lookup returns CDR1 MGHRA and CDR2 YSYEKL. CDR3 nucleotide sequence: TGCGCCAGCAGCCGGGGACAGGGTTCACCTAATTCACCCCTCCACTTT. Amino acid sequence: CASSRGQGSPNSPLHF.

The gene calls are TRBV18 and TRBJ2-4; 10 bases fit TRBD2. Germline V gene lookup returns CDR1 KGHSH and CDR2 LQKENI. The CDR3 length is 16 residues. J lost 0 bases, V lost 4 bases, and 3 bases had no gene match. The CDR3 nucleotides are TGTGCCAGCTCACGGACTAGCGGTGTAGCCAAAAACATTCAGTACTTC. It yields the protein CASSRTSGVAKNIQYF.

Notes on this clone: Other DNA variants within this sample encode the same CDR3. CDR3 bases: TGTGCCAGCAGCTTAGATCAGGGAAAAAATCAGCCCCAGCATTTT. Its translation: CASSLDQGKNQPQHF. The rearrangement uses TRBV7-8 and TRBJ1-5, with D possibly TRBD1 on 5 matching bases. From germline, CDR1 is SGHVS and CDR2 FQNEAQ. The CDR3 extends over 15 amino acids. V lost 1 base to trimming and J lost 4 bases, with 11 bases between them.

V usage is TRBV5-1 and J usage is TRBJ1-1; no clear D gene. The germline V gene encodes CDR1 SGHRS and CDR2 YFSETQ. The CDR3 is 16 residues long. V lost 0 bases and J 1 base, leaving 13 bases between the germline ends. CDR3: CASSLESSAENTEAFF. In DNA form, the CDR3 reads TGCGCCAGCAGCTTGGAGTCGAGCGCAGAGAACACTGAAGCTTTCTTT.

The chain carries TRBV30 and TRBJ1-5; no reliable D call. Trimming pared 0 bases from V and 7 bases from J, leaving 19 bases between. This CDR3 has 16 residues. The V gene's germline CDR1 is GTSNPN and CDR2 SVGIG (reference sequence). Here the CDR3 DNA reads TGTGCCTGGAGTGTATCATCAGGCCAGTCACAGCAGCCCCAGCATTTT. This encodes CAWSVSSGQSQQPQHF. The full variable domain, with the rest looked up from reference TRBV30 and TRBJ1-5, is SQTIHQWPATLVQPVGSPLSLECTVEGTSNPNLYWYRQAAGRGLQLLFYSVGIGQISSEVPQNLSASRPQDRQFILSSKKLLLSDSGFYLCAWSVSSGQSQQPQHFGDGTRLSIL.

The chain employs TRBV6-6 and TRBJ2-1; weak D call: TRBD2 (5 bases). Per germline, CDR1 MNHNY and CDR2 SVGAGI (reference sequence). Trimming cost V 0 bases and J 3 bases, with 6 bases left between them. The CDR3 covers 14 residues. In DNA form, the CDR3 reads TGTGCCAGCAGTTACTCGAGGGTCTACAATGAGCAGTTCTTC. It encodes CASSYSRVYNEQFF.

The genes are TRBV5-6 and TRBJ2-5, with no clear D. The CDR3 loop spans 14 amino acids. The germline CDR1 and CDR2 sequences are SGHDT and YYEEEE. Trimming removed 0 bases at V and 0 bases at J, with 6 bases between. CDR3 protein: CASSLGQNQETQYF. The DNA of the CDR3 is TGTGCCAGCAGCTTGGGGCAGAACCAAGAGACCCAGTACTTC.

V and J are TRBV18 and TRBJ1-5; 7 positions agree with TRBD1. The CDR3 runs to 14 residues. The germline V gene has CDR1 KGHSH and CDR2 LQKENI. With 3 bases clipped from V and 7 bases from J, the junction kept 6 bases outside the gene matches. For the CDR3, the DNA is TGTGCCAGCTCACCTTCACAGGGGAGGCAGCCCCAGCATTTT. Its translation: CASSPSQGRQPQHF.

The chain couples TRBV9 to TRBJ1-2; 9 bases line up with TRBD1. J was trimmed by 4 bases and V by 2 bases; bases with no gene match: 9. CDR3 length: 16 residues. Germline V gene lookup returns CDR1 SGDLS and CDR2 YYNGEE. The DNA of the CDR3 is TGTGCCAGCAGCGTTACCGGGACAGGGCATCTCTATGGCTACACCTTC. Residues: CASSVTGTGHLYGYTF.

This CDR3 is CASSVGDGELFF. DNA of the CDR3: TGTGCCAGCAGTGTGGGCGACGGGGAGCTGTTTTTT. The chain joins TRBV2 to TRBJ2-2; D remains ambiguous. Germline V CDR1 and CDR2: SNHLY, FYNNEI. This CDR3 region has 12 residues. The V gene lost 4 bases and the J gene lost 7 bases, with 7 bases spanning the gap.